This T cell receptor (beta chain) was recovered during a study of blood T cells in healthy people across ages (dated by TCRdb to the mid-2010s). Some background on the complete study: In model experiments, template switching captured roughly one uniquely barcoded TCR beta cDNA molecule for every two T cells. The study measured age-related changes in TCR beta repertoire diversity using deep sequencing normalized with unique cDNA molecular identifiers. Donors were grouped into four age groups: young (average roughly 15 years), middle-aged (39), aged (about 59) and long-lived (less than 85). To avoid experimental bias, donors of different ages were randomly spread across the sequencing lanes. Using the same blood draw, the study looked at two additional independent replicas of 1 million unique cDNA reads for two donors, one aged 18 to 30 and the other aged 80 or older.

The method behind the library was 5' RACE. TCRdb shows the sequencer as Illumina HiSeq 2500. A second 7 to 11 cycle PCR used a sample-barcoded 5' primer and a J-beta primer mix. Each TCR beta cDNA molecule received a unique molecular identifier from a template-switch 5' adaptor carrying 12 random nucleotides. Each sample yielded at least 2.5 million CDR3-containing paired-end reads. The Mint cDNA synthesis kit, primed by a TRBC-specific oligonucleotide, was used to synthesize first-strand cDNA from all RNA. All cDNA was treated with uracil-DNA glycosylase and then went through a first 18-cycle PCR with the universal primers M1SS and BC2_uni_R. In the authors' own workflow: Normalization of each sample was performed by random selection of 1 million high-quality reads, each carrying a distinct molecular identifier. Instead of being binned into consensus sequences, reads that shared molecular identifiers were thrown out. MiTCR, run with a Q25 quality threshold and the strictest error-elimination algorithm, handled CDR3 identification, clonotype clustering and error correction. A nonparametric unseen species model using Euler transformation provided a lower-bound estimate of total TCR beta diversity. The public reads were reprocessed in TCRdb via fastp at Q25 and MiXCR, keeping in-frame beta chains. All rows with the same CDR3 protein become a single entry with the most common DNA and genes. These V and J calls originate from TCRdb's pipeline instead of the authors' own analysis. Recorded for this sample are about 630,000 distinct CDR3 sequences; around 21% of them occurred a single time. In total, the top ten clones hold 3.5% to 4% of the sample.

The roughly 37 donors, aged roughly 6 to 90 years, were systemically healthy Caucasian individuals from Russia. About 10 milliliters of peripheral blood were drawn from each donor into EDTA-treated Vacutainer tubes. Ficoll-Paque density-gradient centrifugation was used to isolate PBMCs, with at least 7 million obtained per sample. Total RNA was extracted from PBMCs with Trizol reagent, with at least 5 micrograms obtained per sample. The percentages of naive CD45RAhigh/CD27high T cells were determined by flow cytometry on a PBMC aliquot from every donor. Broad study findings and their caveats: Compared with the aged group, the long-lived group had more naive CD4+ T cells, fewer expanded clones and increased TCR diversity, a pattern suggesting age selection. Conclusive comparison of naive and antigen-experienced compartments was prevented by the profiling of bulk unsorted PBMCs. Estimates of total diversity based on one million sequenced T cells were regarded as lower bounds and as underestimates. Because donor CMV infection status was unknown, age-related changes in expanded clonotypes were potentially confounded. Observed TCR beta diversity per million T cells fell roughly linearly with age, and a significant reduction was already apparent by age approximately 40. The percentage of naive T cells measured by flow cytometry correlated strongly with observed TCR beta diversity.

This clonotype was detected a few times. This clone's antigen is unknown. One end of the junction fails to match germline, which may point to a read error. Its CDR3 holds 14 amino acids, cysteine through phenylalanine. CDR3 DNA is the only sequence kept; it has 42 bases, read in frame from the first base. Sequences SQVTM (CDR1) and ANQGSEA (CDR2) are obtained from the germline V gene. Sequencing was done on a sample of blood. The chain employs TRBV29-1 and TRBJ2-5; the D gene cannot be resolved reliably. The end of the DNA aligns better with TRBJ2-1, so the J call may be wrong. This clonotype originated in a man aged 65 to 85 in good health. The CDR3 region reads CTVDPQAVGDEQFF. The DNA reads as follows: TGCACCGTTGACCCCCAGGCCGTTGGTGATGAGCAGTTCTTC.